This T cell receptor beta chain originates from a study of blood T cell repertoires in COVID-19. Background on the study: Samples of COVID-19 (acute and convalescent) were obtained from the United States, Italy and Spain. The analysed material was cDNA or gDNA that came from T cells, B-cell-depleted T cells, or PBMCs.

In the source study's methods: Reference gene primer amplification gave nucleated cell count estimates. Using immunoSEQ multiplex PCR, the repertoire was profiled, and TCRdb retains in-frame clones only, with some absent. D and trimming come from the DNA, and the V and J calls and clone size come from that table. Of about 76,000 clones detected, about 86% appear once; the ten largest clones hold 18%. Sequenced material: peripheral blood. The receptor was derived from a human donor in a cohort sampled during active COVID-19.

CDR3 region: CASSPGTGTGFNSPLHF. CDR3 sequence (DNA): TGTGCCAGCAGCCCTGGGACAGGCACGGGGTTTAATTCACCCCTCCACTTT. The J gene is TRBJ1-6, the V gene TRBV5-4; 8 bases are a match to TRBD1. Germline V gives CDR1 SGHNT, CDR2 YYREEE (reference sequence). V dropped 4 bases and J dropped 6; count of bases not matched to a gene: 12. The CDR3 runs to 17 residues.